These 3 T cell receptor beta chains came from one sample sequenced in a study of neurological immune-mediated disorders. TCRdb reprocessed the 5' RACE reads via MiXCR and lists one record per CDR3 protein. Counted here are nearly 60,000 distinct CDR3 sequences, roughly 3.2% occurring once; the ten biggest clones make up around 3.1%. The sequencing input was PBMCs. The source of these receptors is a woman in her thirties with multiple sclerosis.

A note on this clonotype: This could be a read error, since a much larger clone is one nucleotide away. The chain recombines TRBV5-1 with TRBJ2-1; 7 positions match TRBD1. This CDR3 has 15 residues. The J segment lost 6 bases and the V segment lost 4 bases, leaving 10 bases of the junction unmatched. Germline CDR1 reads SGHRS; CDR2 reads YFSETQ. The CDR3 nucleotides are TGCGCCAGCAGCGAGGGGACAGACTCCACCAATGAGCAGTTCTTC. It translates to CASSEGTDSTNEQFF.

This clonotype came up many times. The chain recombines TRBV20-1 with TRBJ2-4; D perhaps matches TRBD1 (5 bases). Germline CDR1 and CDR2: DFQATT and SNEGSKA (reference sequence). V lost 0 bases and J lost 0, with 12 bases in between. This CDR3 spans 16 amino acids. DNA of the CDR3: TGCAGTGCTAGAGATGGAGTGGGGCTAGCCAAAAACATTCAGTACTTC. Amino acid sequence: CSARDGVGLAKNIQYF.

The rearrangement links TRBV20-1 to TRBJ2-7; 8 nucleotides line up with TRBD2. Germline CDR1 reads DFQATT; CDR2 reads SNEGSKA (reference sequence). V lost 3 bases, J lost 2 bases, and 6 bases stayed unmatched. The CDR3 covers 14 residues. CDR3 in DNA: TGCAGTGCTAGCGAACTAGCGGTGGCCTACGAGCAGTACTTC. It specifies CSASELAVAYEQYF.